The sequence of this TCR beta chain was determined in a study of shared clonotypes between healthy human individuals. Naive-designated CD8 cells lacked CD45RO, were positively enriched for CCR7, and omitted terminally differentiated effector memory CD45RA+ cells. This clone was detected only once. J was trimmed by 4 bases and V by 1 base; bases with no gene match: 2. The germline gives CDR1 SEHNR, CDR2 FQNEAQ (reference sequence). CDR3 length: 15 residues. Using immunoSEQ multiplex PCR, the repertoire was profiled, and TCRdb retains in-frame clones only, with some absent. The sample consists of roughly 650,000 clones, approximately 96% of them appearing once.

The chain uses TRBV7-9 and TRBJ2-1, with 9 bases that match TRBD1. This sequence originates from a woman aged 25 to 45 in good health. The sequencing sample was made of naive CD8+ T cells sorted from blood. In DNA, the CDR3 is TGTGCCAGCAGCTTAGGACAGGGGGAATACAATGAGCAGTTCTTC. Its translation is CASSLGQGEYNEQFF.